Reported below is one T cell receptor (beta chain). The antigen remains unidentified. Trimming cost V 6 bases and J 4 bases, with 9 bases left between them. The CDR3 has 12 amino acids. Looked up from germline, CDR1 is LNHDA and CDR2 is SQIVND (reference sequence). The PCR made use of 60 Vbeta and 13 Jbeta primers. The data were produced by immunoSEQ multiplex PCR, yet TCRdb's version contains in-frame clones alone and is incomplete. The repertoire consists of hundreds of thousands of clones, with 82% occurring once and the leading ten covering nearly 6%. The sample originates from a study of cytomegalovirus exposure and HLA in healthy donors. General study findings and limits: Across HLA loci, a later analysis found differing TCR association rates, with DRB1 most and HLA-C fewest.

V is TRBV19 and J is TRBJ1-2; D may be TRBD1 (6 bases). This TCR was recovered from a man between 35 and 55 years old in good health and CMV-seropositive. Sequencing was done on a sample of PBMCs. In nucleotides, the CDR3 is TGTGCCAGTAGCCGACAGGCCTATGGCTACACCTTC. Translating gives CASSRQAYGYTF.